This T cell receptor (beta chain) originates from a study of T-cell memory formation after mild COVID-19. The V end lost 5 bases, the J end lost 11 bases, and 18 bases lay between the germline ends. CDR3 length: 13 residues. This clonotype was counted only a few times. A 5'RACE reaction primed in the constant segment made cDNA libraries of TCR alpha and TCR beta, and these carried sample barcodes and UMIs. TCRdb processed the 5' RACE reads anew with MiXCR; each CDR3 protein has one entry. The table records 140,000 to 150,000 distinct CDR3 sequences, around 25% of them present only once. The specimen sequenced was PBMCs or a T cell subset sorted from them (not recorded which). V usage is TRBV12-3 or TRBV12-4 and J usage is TRBJ1-1, with a weak D call TRBD1 (5 bases). This receptor was obtained from an adult woman who had mild COVID-19 (a few samples of this study predate the infection). Cell type and time point are not known. The CDR3 nucleotides are TGTGCCAGCAGTCCCCCGGGGGGGAGGGTCGCTTTCTTT. Translation gives CASSPPGGRVAFF.